The 25 T cell receptor beta chains below were found in one sample sequenced in a study of blood T cells in healthy people across ages. For the second PCR, which ran for about 6 to 12 cycles, a sample-barcoded 5' primer and a J-beta primer mix were used. One entry per CDR3 protein results from TCRdb running MiXCR on the 5' RACE reads. Among around 500,000 distinct CDR3 sequences listed, roughly 48% were seen once. The sequenced sample was blood. These receptors originate from an elderly man in good health.

V and J are TRBV29-1 and TRBJ1-1; TRBD1 matches 7 bases. V shed 6 bases, J shed 5 bases, and the junction held 9 bases outside the gene matches. CDR3 length: 13 residues. Germline lookup yields CDR1 SQVTM and CDR2 ANQGSEA. The CDR3 DNA reads as TGCAGCGTCCCCAGACAGGGTGGGACTGAAGCTTTCTTT. Encoded protein: CSVPRQGGTEAFF.

The chain has TRBV7-6 and TRBJ1-6, with D unresolved. The V gene lost 5 bases and the J gene lost 10 bases, with 12 bases spanning the gap. The CDR3 has 13 amino acids. Germline V gives CDR1 SGHVS, CDR2 FNYEAQ. The CDR3 DNA sequence: TGTGCCAGCAGCGCGAGGCACGGGTCACCCCTCCACTTT. Translating it yields CASSARHGSPLHF.

This clonotype turned up a few times. The rearrangement links TRBV11-2 to TRBJ2-4; tentative D call: TRBD2 (5 bases). Per the germline V gene, CDR1 is SGHAT and CDR2 is FQNNGV. V dropped 0 bases and J dropped 13 bases, with 16 bases sitting between them. The length of the CDR3 is 14 residues. The CDR3 here is CASSLDRAGLEQYF. The CDR3 bases are TGTGCCAGCAGCTTAGATCGGGCGGGTCTGGAGCAGTACTTC.

V usage is TRBV3-1 and J usage is TRBJ2-5, with 11 bases matching TRBD2. Germline V gives CDR1 LGHDT, CDR2 YNNKEL (reference sequence). Trimming removed 5 bases from V and 2 bases from J; junction bases left unmatched: 7. This CDR3 is 16 amino acids long. CDR3 sequence (DNA): TGTGCCAGCAGCTTAGCGGGAGGGCCTTGGCAAGAGACCCAGTACTTC. Its protein product is CASSLAGGPWQETQYF.

V and J are TRBV28 and TRBJ1-5; 7 bases agree with TRBD1. Trimming took 5 bases from V and 11 from J; bases not matched to a gene: 3. The CDR3 sequence is 11 residues long. CDR1 is MDHEN and CDR2 is SYDVKM in the germline V gene. The CDR3 region has the DNA TGTGCCAGCAGTCTGGGACAGACCCAGCATTTT. The encoded protein is CASSLGQTQHF. Full variable domain (rest looked up from reference TRBV28 and TRBJ1-5): DVKVTQSSRYLVKRTGEKVFLECVQDMDHENMFWYRQDPGLGLRLIYFSYDVKMKEKGDIPEGYSVSREKKERFSLILESASTNQTSMYLCASSLGQTQHFGDGTRLSIL.

This clonotype was detected only a few times. The chain recombines TRBV6-5 with TRBJ1-2; TRBD1 agrees at 7 bases. The germline V gene encodes CDR1 MNHEY and CDR2 SVGAGI. The junction had 9 bases not matched to a gene; V was cut back by 6 bases and J by 8 bases. The CDR3 is 13 residues long. DNA for the CDR3: TGTGCCAGCAGCCTGACAGGGATGGGGGGCTACACCTTC. Translation gives CASSLTGMGGYTF.

This clonotype appeared a few times. The CDR3 sequence is CASSPARAAAGGLFF. The CDR3 DNA follows: TGTGCCAGCAGCCCGGCCAGGGCAGCGGCGGGTGGGCTGTTTTTT. The V gene is TRBV7-9, the J gene TRBJ2-2; D might be TRBD1 or TRBD2, each matching 5 bases. The CDR3 contains 15 residues. V lost 5 bases and J lost 13, with 23 bases in between. Germline V CDR1 and CDR2: SEHNR, FQNEAQ (reference sequence).

The V gene is TRBV28, the J gene TRBJ2-5; the D gene is possibly TRBD1 (5 bases). The CDR3 is made up of 13 amino acids. V shed 2 bases and J shed 10 bases, with 14 bases lying between them. CDR1 and CDR2 from the germline V gene are MDHEN and SYDVKM. This CDR3 reads CASSLSTPRDQYF. In DNA, the CDR3 is TGTGCCAGCAGTTTAAGTACCCCCAGGGACCAGTACTTC. Full variable domain (rest looked up from reference TRBV28 and TRBJ2-5): DVKVTQSSRYLVKRTGEKVFLECVQDMDHENMFWYRQDPGLGLRLIYFSYDVKMKEKGDIPEGYSVSREKKERFSLILESASTNQTSMYLCASSLSTPRDQYFGPGTRLLVL.

Only a few counts were recorded for this clonotype. A much larger clone differs by one base, so this may be a read error. The V and J genes are TRBV6-5 and TRBJ2-3; D may be TRBD1 (6 bases). The V and J ends lost 5 bases and 5 bases respectively, with 14 bases between them. The germline V gene has CDR1 MNHEY and CDR2 SVGAGI. This CDR3 is built from 14 residues. For the CDR3, the DNA is TGTGCCAGCAGTGCCCAGGGGTGGGAAGATACGCAGTATTTT. Protein product: CASSAQGWEDTQYF.

CDR3 protein: CASSRPGQETQYF. The DNA for the CDR3 is TGCGCCAGCAGCCGACCTGGGCAAGAGACCCAGTACTTC. The V gene is TRBV5-1, the J gene TRBJ2-5; D ambiguous. Between the trimmed V and J ends, which lost 4 bases and 2 bases, there was a span of 9 bases. The CDR3 totals 13 residues. Germline CDR1 SGHRS, CDR2 YFSETQ.

The sample holds many counts of this clonotype. This chain joins TRBV20-1 and TRBJ2-1; D is unclear. The CDR3 loop spans 15 amino acids. The V and J ends lost 1 base and 4 bases respectively, with 14 bases between them. Germline lookup yields CDR1 DFQATT and CDR2 SNEGSKA (reference sequence). CDR3 bases: TGCAGTGCTAGAGTGGTAACGGCCGTTTACAATGAGCAGTTCTTC. It specifies CSARVVTAVYNEQFF.

This clonotype appeared once. This may come from a read error, since a much larger clone is one base off. The CDR3 spells CASGPISEYSEQFF. The DNA for the CDR3 is TGTGCCTCCGGACCGATCTCGGAGTACAGTGAGCAGTTCTTC. The chain carries TRBV6-6 and TRBJ2-1; no clear D. The CDR3 consists of 14 residues. The germline V gene encodes CDR1 MNHNY and CDR2 SVGAGI (reference sequence).

Worth noting for this clonotype: This may come from a read error, since a much larger clone is one base off. This chain links TRBV6-5 with TRBJ2-4; weak D call: TRBD2 (6 bases). The CDR3 contains 15 residues. V shed 5 bases and J shed 3 bases, with 14 bases lying between them. Per the germline V gene, CDR1 is MNHEY and CDR2 is SVGAGI. Written as DNA, the CDR3 is TGTGCCAGCAGTAAAGCCGGGAGTGGCAAAAACATTCAGTACTTC. Translating it yields CASSKAGSGKNIQYF.

This clonotype was found a few times. The V gene is TRBV11-2, the J gene TRBJ2-4, with a tentative D call TRBD1 (6 bases). Germline lookup yields CDR1 SGHAT and CDR2 FQNNGV. Trimming removed 4 bases at V and 10 bases at J, with 17 bases between. This CDR3 is built from 14 residues. CDR3 protein: CASSSTPGHIIQYF. In DNA form, the CDR3 reads TGTGCCAGCAGCTCTACGCCGGGACACATTATTCAGTACTTC.

This chain joins TRBV4-3 and TRBJ2-4; D remains ambiguous. Trimming pared 1 base from V and 0 bases from J, leaving 10 bases between. This CDR3 has 16 amino acids. From germline, CDR1 is LGHNA and CDR2 YSLEER. The CDR3 region has the DNA TGCGCCAGCAGCCAAGTTTCTTGGGGAGCCAAAAACATTCAGTACTTC. This encodes CASSQVSWGAKNIQYF.

This chain links TRBV4-2 with TRBJ2-3; the D gene is possibly TRBD2 (6 bases). CDR1 and CDR2 (germline): LGHNA, YNFKEQ. This CDR3 comprises 16 residues. V was shortened by 0 bases and J by 8 bases, with 18 bases between the two germline ends. CDR3 DNA sequence: TGTGCCAGCAGCCAAGAAAGAGCGTGGGGGGATGTTACGCAGTATTTT. This sequence encodes CASSQERAWGDVTQYF.

This sequence joins TRBV7-2 and TRBJ1-6; D may be TRBD1 (5 bases). The V and J ends lost 6 bases and 0 bases respectively, with 9 bases between them. The CDR3 consists of 15 residues. Germline V gene lookup returns CDR1 SGHTA and CDR2 FQGNSA. The CDR3: CASRTESSYNSPLHF. The CDR3 nucleotides are TGTGCCAGCAGGACAGAGAGCTCCTATAATTCACCCCTCCACTTT. The variable domain in full, with the rest retrieved from reference TRBV7-2 and TRBJ1-6, is GAGVSQSPSNKVTEKGKDVELRCDPISGHTALYWYRQSLGQGLEFLIYFQGNSAPDKSGLPSDRFSAERTGGSVSTLTIQRTQQEDSAVYLCASRTESSYNSPLHFGNGTRLTVT.

The chain recombines TRBV4-2 with TRBJ2-1, with 12 bases matching TRBD2. The CDR3 runs 17 residues. V lost 3 bases and J lost 7; bases outside the gene matches: 10. CDR1 LGHNA and CDR2 YNFKEQ come from the germline V gene. Here the CDR3 reads CASSQEGTSGSGNEQFF. CDR3 sequence (DNA): TGTGCCAGCAGCCAGGAGGGGACTAGCGGGTCTGGGAATGAGCAGTTCTTC.

This clonotype was seen a few times. The chain is built from TRBV11-2 and TRBJ1-6; D remains unclear. The germline CDR1 and CDR2 sequences are SGHAT and FQNNGV. Trimming stripped 1 base from V and 10 bases from J, with 8 bases between. This CDR3 comprises 13 residues. DNA for the CDR3: TGTGCCAGCAGCTTAGGTGTGGGGTCACCCCTCCACTTT. Residues: CASSLGVGSPLHF.

The chain carries TRBV27 and TRBJ1-4; weak D call: TRBD1 (5 bases). V lost 6 bases and J 6 bases, leaving 17 bases between the germline ends. Germline CDR1 and CDR2: MNHEY and SMNVEV (reference sequence). The CDR3 extends over 15 amino acids. In DNA form, the CDR3 reads TGTGCCAGCAGACCTACATGGGGGGTTGATGAAAAACTGTTTTTT. Encoded protein: CASRPTWGVDEKLFF. Looking up the rest from reference TRBV27 and TRBJ1-4 gives the full variable domain: EAQVTQNPRYLITVTGKKLTVTCSQNMNHEYMSWYRQDPGLGLRQIYYSMNVEVTDKGDVPEGYKVSRKEKRNFPLILESPSPNQTSLYFCASRPTWGVDEKLFFGSGTQLSVL.

Worth noting for this clonotype: A read error may produce the germline difference seen at one junction end. This chain connects TRBV3-1 to TRBJ2-3; D perhaps matches TRBD1 (5 bases). The CDR3 runs to 12 residues. Germline V gene data show CDR1 as LGHDT and CDR2 as YNNKEL (reference sequence). CDR3 in amino acids: CAGSSQGLAQYF. The CDR3 DNA sequence: TGTGCCGGCAGCTCTCAGGGTTTGGCGCAGTATTTT.

The V gene is TRBV20-1, the J gene TRBJ1-5, with no clear D. The CDR3 runs to 13 residues. Per germline, CDR1 DFQATT and CDR2 SNEGSKA (reference sequence). V shed 1 base and J shed 0 bases, with 4 bases lying between them. The CDR3 loop reads CSARVFSNQPQHF. The CDR3 nucleotides are TGCAGTGCTAGAGTGTTTAGCAATCAGCCCCAGCATTTT.

The chain links TRBV7-9 to TRBJ2-3; no clear D gene. CDR3 length equals 15 residues. Between the trimmed V and J ends, which lost 11 bases and 2 bases, there was a span of 20 bases. Germline V gives CDR1 SEHNR, CDR2 FQNEAQ (reference sequence). In DNA, the CDR3 is TGTGCCTTCGACCGGGTTCGAGTGGTCACAGATACGCAGTATTTT. It is translated as CAFDRVRVVTDTQYF.

In regard to this clonotype: A much larger clone differs by one base, so this may be a read error. This rearrangement joins TRBV6-5 to TRBJ2-1; the match to TRBD2 covers 7 bases. Germline V CDR1 and CDR2: MNHEY, SVGAGI. Trimming at V came to 8 bases and at J to 5 bases, leaving 6 bases not matched to a gene. The length of the CDR3 is 13 residues. CDR3 sequence (DNA): TGTGCCAGCTCAGGACGGGGGGACAATGAGCAGTTCTTC. Protein product: CASSGRGDNEQFF.

The rearrangement uses TRBV29-1 and TRBJ2-7, with 8 bases matching TRBD1. Germline CDR1 is SQVTM and CDR2 is ANQGSEA. This CDR3 region has 15 residues. V lost 4 bases to trimming and J lost 3 bases; unmatched junction nucleotides: 11. CDR3 loop: CSVGDRGQGLYEQYF. The CDR3, as DNA: TGCAGCGTTGGGGATCGTGGACAGGGCCTCTACGAGCAGTACTTC.